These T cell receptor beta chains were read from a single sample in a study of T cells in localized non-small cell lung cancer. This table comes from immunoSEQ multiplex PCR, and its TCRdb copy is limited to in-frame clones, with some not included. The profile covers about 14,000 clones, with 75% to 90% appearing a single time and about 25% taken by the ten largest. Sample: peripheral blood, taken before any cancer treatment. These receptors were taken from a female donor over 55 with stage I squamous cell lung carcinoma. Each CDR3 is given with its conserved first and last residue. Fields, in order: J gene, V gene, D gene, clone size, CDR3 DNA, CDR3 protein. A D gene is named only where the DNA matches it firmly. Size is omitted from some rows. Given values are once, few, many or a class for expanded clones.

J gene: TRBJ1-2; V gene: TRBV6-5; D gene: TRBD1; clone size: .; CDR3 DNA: TGTGCCAGCAGTTACCTCCCAGGGGGCAACTATGGCTACACCTTC; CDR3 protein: CASSYLPGGNYGYTF
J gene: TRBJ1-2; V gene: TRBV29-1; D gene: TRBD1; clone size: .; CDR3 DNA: TGCAGCGTCGACAGGGAGAACTATGGCTACACCTTC; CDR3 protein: CSVDRENYGYTF
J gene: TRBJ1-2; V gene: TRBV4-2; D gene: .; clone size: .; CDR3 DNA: TGTGCCAGCAGCCAAGAGGCCCTTAACTATGGCTACACCTTC; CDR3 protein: CASSQEALNYGYTF
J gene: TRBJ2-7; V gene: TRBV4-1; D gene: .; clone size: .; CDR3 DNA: TGCGCCAGCAGCCTGATGGGGCAGACACGGCGCGAGCAGTACTTC; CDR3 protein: CASSLMGQTRREQYF
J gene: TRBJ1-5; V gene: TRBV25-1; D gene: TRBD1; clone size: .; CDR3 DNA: TGTGCCAGCAGTAAGGGGGCAGGCCCGAATCAGCCCCAGCATTTT; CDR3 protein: CASSKGAGPNQPQHF
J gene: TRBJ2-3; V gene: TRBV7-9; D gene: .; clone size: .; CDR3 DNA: TGTGCCAGCAGCCCCGGGACTCTCCCCCCAGATACGCAGTATTTT; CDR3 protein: CASSPGTLPPDTQYF
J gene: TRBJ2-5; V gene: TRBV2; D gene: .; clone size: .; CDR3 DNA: TGTGCCAGCAGTGAAAACCGAGAGACCCAGTACTTC; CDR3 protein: CASSENRETQYF
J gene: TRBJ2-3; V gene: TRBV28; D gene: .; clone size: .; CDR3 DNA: TGTGCCAGCAGTTTGCAGGTGCCAACCACAGATACGCAGTATTTT; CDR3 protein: CASSLQVPTTDTQYF
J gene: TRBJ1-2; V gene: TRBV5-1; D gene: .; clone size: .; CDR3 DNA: TGCGCCAGCAGCCCCCGCGAGACAGCTAACTATGGCTACACCTTC; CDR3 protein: CASSPRETANYGYTF
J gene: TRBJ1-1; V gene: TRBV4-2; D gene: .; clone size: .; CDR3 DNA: TGTGCCAGCAGCCAAGGACGAAGAATCACTGAAGCTTTCTTT; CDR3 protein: CASSQGRRITEAFF
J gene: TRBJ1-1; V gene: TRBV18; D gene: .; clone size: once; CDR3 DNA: TGTGCCAGCTCACCAAATCTGGGCAGGGTGTCGAACACTGAAGCTTTCTTT; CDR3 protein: CASSPNLGRVSNTEAFF
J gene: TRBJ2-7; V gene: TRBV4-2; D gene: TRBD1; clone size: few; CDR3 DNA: TGTGCCAGCAGCTTGGGACAGGGGCCCTACGAGCAGTACTTC; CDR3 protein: CASSLGQGPYEQYF
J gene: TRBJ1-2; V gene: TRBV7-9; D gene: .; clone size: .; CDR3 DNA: TGTGCCAGCAGCTTGGGTGGCTGGGAGCACTATGGCTACACCTTC; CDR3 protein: CASSLGGWEHYGYTF
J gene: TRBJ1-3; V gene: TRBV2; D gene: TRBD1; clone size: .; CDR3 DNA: TGTGCCAGCAGGGATACCGGGACAGGCTATGGAAACACCATATATTTT; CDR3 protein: CASRDTGTGYGNTIYF
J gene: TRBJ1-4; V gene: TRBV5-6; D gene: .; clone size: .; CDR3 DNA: TGTGCCAGCAGCTGGGAGCGACAGGTCAACGAAAAACTGTTTTTT; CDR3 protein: CASSWERQVNEKLFF
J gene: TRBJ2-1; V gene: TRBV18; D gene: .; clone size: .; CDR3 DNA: TGTGCCAGCTCACCAGTAACAGGGATAGGTGAGCAGTTCTTC; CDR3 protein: CASSPVTGIGEQFF
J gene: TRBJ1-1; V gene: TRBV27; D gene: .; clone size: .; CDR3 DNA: TGTGCCAGCAGTTTCCTCACAGGGTTCGCTGAAGCTTTCTTT; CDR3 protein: CASSFLTGFAEAFF
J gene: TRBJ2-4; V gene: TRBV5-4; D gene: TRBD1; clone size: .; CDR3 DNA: TGTGCCAGCAGCTTCGCACAGGGGGCGCGAAACATTCAGTACTTC; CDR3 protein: CASSFAQGARNIQYF
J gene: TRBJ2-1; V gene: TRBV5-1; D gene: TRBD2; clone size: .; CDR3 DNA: TGCGCCAGCAGCTCCGCTGGACTAGCGGTCGATCTTTCCTACAATGAGCAGTTCTTC; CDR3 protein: CASSSAGLAVDLSYNEQFF
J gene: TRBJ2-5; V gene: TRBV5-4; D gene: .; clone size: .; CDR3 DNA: TGTGCCAGCAGTCCCCGTCAAGCAGGGATTACCCTAGAGACCCAGTACTTC; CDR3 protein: CASSPRQAGITLETQYF
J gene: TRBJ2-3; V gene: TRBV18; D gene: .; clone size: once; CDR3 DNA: TGTGCCAGCTCACCAACCCAGAGGCAGGATACGCAGTATTTT; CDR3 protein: CASSPTQRQDTQYF
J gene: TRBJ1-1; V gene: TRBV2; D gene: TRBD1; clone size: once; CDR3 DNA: TGTGCCAGCAGGTCCACAGGGGGAACTGAAGCTTTCTTT; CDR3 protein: CASRSTGGTEAFF
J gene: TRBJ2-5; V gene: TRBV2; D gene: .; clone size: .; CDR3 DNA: TGTGCCAGCAGTGTAACGACCGGAGGGGTGACCCAGTACTTC; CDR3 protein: CASSVTTGGVTQYF
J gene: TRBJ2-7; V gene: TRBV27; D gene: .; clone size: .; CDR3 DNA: TGTGCCAGCAGTTTGTCGGGGGATACTCCCTACGAGCAGTACTTC; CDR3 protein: CASSLSGDTPYEQYF
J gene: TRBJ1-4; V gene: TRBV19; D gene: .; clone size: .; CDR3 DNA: TGTGCCAGTAGTATAGTAGGGAGGGGTAATGAAAAACTGTTTTTT; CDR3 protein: CASSIVGRGNEKLFF
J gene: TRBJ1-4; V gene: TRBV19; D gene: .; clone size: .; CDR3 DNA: TGTGCCAGTAGTCTCCAGGGGTCGCGGTATGAAAAACTGTTTTTT; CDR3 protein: CASSLQGSRYEKLFF
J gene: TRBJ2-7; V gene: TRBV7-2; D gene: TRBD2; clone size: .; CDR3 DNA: TGTGCCAGCAGCCTCGGGACTAGCGCCTACGAGCAGTACTTC; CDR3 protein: CASSLGTSAYEQYF
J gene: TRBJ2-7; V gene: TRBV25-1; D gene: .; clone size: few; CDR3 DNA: TGTGCCAGCAGTGTAACATACGAGCAGTACTTC; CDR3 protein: CASSVTYEQYF
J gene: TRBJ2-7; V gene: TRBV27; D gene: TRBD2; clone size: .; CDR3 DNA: TGTGCCAGCAGTTCCGGGACTAGCGGGAAAGGCGAGCAGTACTTC; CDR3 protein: CASSSGTSGKGEQYF
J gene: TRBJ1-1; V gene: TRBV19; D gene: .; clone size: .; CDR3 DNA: TGTGCCAGTAGTATAATCCGGACGAACACTGAAGCTTTCTTT; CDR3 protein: CASSIIRTNTEAFF
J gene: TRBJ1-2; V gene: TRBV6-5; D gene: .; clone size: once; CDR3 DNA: TGTGCCAGCACCTTAGGGACCAACTATGGCTACACCTTC; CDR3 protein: CASTLGTNYGYTF
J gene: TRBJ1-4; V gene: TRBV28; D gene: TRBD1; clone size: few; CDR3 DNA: TGTGCCAGCAGTCCACAGGGGGCGGGTGAAAAACTGTTTTTT; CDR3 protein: CASSPQGAGEKLFF
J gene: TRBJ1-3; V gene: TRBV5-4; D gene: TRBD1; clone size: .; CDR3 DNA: TGTGCCAGCAGCCCCCGAACGGGACAGGGAGGGAACACCATATATTTT; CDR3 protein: CASSPRTGQGGNTIYF
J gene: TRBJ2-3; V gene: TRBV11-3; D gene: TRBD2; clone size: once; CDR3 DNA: TGTGCCAGCAGCTTAGAGGATACCGGGACTAGCGGCACAGATACGCAGTATTTT; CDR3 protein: CASSLEDTGTSGTDTQYF
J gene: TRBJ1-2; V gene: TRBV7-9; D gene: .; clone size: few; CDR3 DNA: TGTGCCAGCAGCTTAGCCCGGCTGGACTATGGCTACACCTTC; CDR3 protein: CASSLARLDYGYTF
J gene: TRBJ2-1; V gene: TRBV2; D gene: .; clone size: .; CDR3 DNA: TGTGCCAGCAGGAGGGATACGGGTTCCCGAAATGAGCAGTTCTTC; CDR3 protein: CASRRDTGSRNEQFF
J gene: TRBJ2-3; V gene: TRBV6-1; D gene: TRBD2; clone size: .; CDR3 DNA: TGTGCCAGCAGAAGGGGCGGGAGGAGCACAGATACGCAGTATTTT; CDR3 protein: CASRRGGRSTDTQYF
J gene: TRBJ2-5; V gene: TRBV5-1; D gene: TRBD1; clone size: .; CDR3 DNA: TGCGCCAGCAGCTTGGAGGGACAGGGGCCAGAGACCCAGTACTTC; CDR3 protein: CASSLEGQGPETQYF
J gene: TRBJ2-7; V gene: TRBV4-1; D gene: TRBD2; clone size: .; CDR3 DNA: TGCGCCAGCAGCCAAGTGGAGCGGGAGGGTAACGAGCAGTACTTC; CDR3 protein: CASSQVEREGNEQYF
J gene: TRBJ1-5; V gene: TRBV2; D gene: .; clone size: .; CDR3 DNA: TGTGCCAGCAGTGGACAGGCTCATCAGCCCCAGCATTTT; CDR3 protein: CASSGQAHQPQHF
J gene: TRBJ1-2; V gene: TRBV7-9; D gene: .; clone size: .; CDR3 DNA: TGTGCCAGCAGCTTAGTCACAGCGAGGGACTATGGCTACACCTTC; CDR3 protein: CASSLVTARDYGYTF
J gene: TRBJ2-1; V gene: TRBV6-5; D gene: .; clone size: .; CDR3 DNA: TGTGCCAGCAGTTCCCAAGAGGAGCAGTTCTTC; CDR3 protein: CASSSQEEQFF
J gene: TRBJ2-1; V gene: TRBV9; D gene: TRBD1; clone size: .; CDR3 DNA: TGTGCCAGCAGCGTCACAGGGGCCACCAACAATGAGCAGTTCTTC; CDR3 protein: CASSVTGATNNEQFF
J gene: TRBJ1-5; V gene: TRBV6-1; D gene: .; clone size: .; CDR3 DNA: TGTGCCAGCAGTGGTGGGCCGCGCGGGGGCTTCAATCAGCCCCAGCATTTT; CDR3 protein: CASSGGPRGGFNQPQHF
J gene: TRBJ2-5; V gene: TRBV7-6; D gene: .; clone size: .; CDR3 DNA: TGTGCCAGCAGCGCTAGGGTGGGAGAGACCCAGTACTTC; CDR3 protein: CASSARVGETQYF
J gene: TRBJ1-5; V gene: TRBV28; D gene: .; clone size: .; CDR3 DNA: TGTGCCAGCAGTGGGACGAGGCCCCAGCATTTT; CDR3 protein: CASSGTRPQHF
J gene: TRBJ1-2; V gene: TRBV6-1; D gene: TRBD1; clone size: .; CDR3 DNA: TGTGCCAGCAGTGCCGCAGGGGGGGAAGGCTACACCTTC; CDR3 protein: CASSAAGGEGYTF
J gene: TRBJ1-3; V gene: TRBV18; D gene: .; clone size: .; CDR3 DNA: TGTGCCAGCTCACCACCGGTCAGGGCTGGAAACACCATATATTTT; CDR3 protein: CASSPPVRAGNTIYF
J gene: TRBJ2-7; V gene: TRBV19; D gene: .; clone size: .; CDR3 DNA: TGTGCCAGTAGTATTTCGGACGTCTCCTACGAGCAGTACTTC; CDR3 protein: CASSISDVSYEQYF
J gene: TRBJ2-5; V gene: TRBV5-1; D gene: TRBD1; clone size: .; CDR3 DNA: TGCGCCAGCAGCTTGGGGCCCGGGACAGGGGGCGCGAAGCAGTACTTC; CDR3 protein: CASSLGPGTGGAKQYF
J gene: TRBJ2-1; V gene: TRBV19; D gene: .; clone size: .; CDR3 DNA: TGTGCCAGTAGTAGTTACAATGAGCAGTTCTTC; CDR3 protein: CASSSYNEQFF
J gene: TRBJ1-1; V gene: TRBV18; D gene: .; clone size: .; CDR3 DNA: TGTGCCAGCTCACCGGTGAGTCGTAACACTGAAGCTTTCTTT; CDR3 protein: CASSPVSRNTEAFF
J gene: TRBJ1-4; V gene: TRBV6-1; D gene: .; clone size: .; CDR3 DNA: TGTGCCAGCAGTGAACAGCGCTGGGTGGGTGAAAAACTGTTTTTT; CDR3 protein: CASSEQRWVGEKLFF
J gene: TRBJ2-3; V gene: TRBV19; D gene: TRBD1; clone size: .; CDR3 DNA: TGTGCCAGTAGTGAGGACAGGGTTGGTACAGATACGCAGTATTTT; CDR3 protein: CASSEDRVGTDTQYF
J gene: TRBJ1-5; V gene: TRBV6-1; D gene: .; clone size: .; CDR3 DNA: TGTGCCAGCAGTGAAATCCAGGGCCGGGCGGCCCAGCATTTT; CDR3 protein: CASSEIQGRAAQHF